The text below deals with one T cell receptor (beta chain). The record originates from a study of blood T cell repertoires in COVID-19. On the study more broadly: PBMCs, B-cell-depleted T cells, or T cells were the source of the cDNA or gDNA that made up the material.

Original handling: Researchers report that nucleated cell counts were estimated from reference gene primer amplification. The assay was immunoSEQ multiplex PCR, and TCRdb's table has in-frame clones only and misses some. D and trimming come from the DNA, and the V and J calls and clone size come from that table. This table has roughly 80,000 clones, around 77% appearing once. Germline CDR1 is LNHDA and CDR2 is SQIVND (reference sequence). This CDR3 is 12 amino acids long. The V end was cut by 2 bases, the J end by 4 bases, with 5 bases between. Sequences were obtained from peripheral blood. This receptor was obtained from a human donor in a cohort sampled during active COVID-19. The rearrangement links TRBV19 to TRBJ1-2; D unresolved. The CDR3 nucleotides read TGTGCCAGTAGTATAAACAGCTATGGCTACACCTTC. Amino acid sequence: CASSINSYGYTF.